This TCR beta chain was sequenced in a study of CD8 T cells in Susac syndrome. Random hexamers primed reverse transcription of about 0.5 to 1 ug RNA. Across 54 Vbeta and 13 Jbeta, TCR beta CDR3 was amplified with immunoSEQ multiplex PCR. One entry per CDR3 protein results from TCRdb running MiXCR on the immunoSEQ multiplex PCR reads. The sample consists of some 300,000 distinct CDR3 sequences, roughly 90% of them appearing once. The T cells that were sequenced for TCR beta were CD8+ and CD4+ cells from blood. The TEMRA cells underwent FACS enrichment, while the CD8+ and CD4+ T cells underwent negative isolation. CDR1 is SEHNR and CDR2 is FQNEAQ in the germline V gene (reference sequence). The CDR3 sequence is 13 residues long. The V and J ends lost 3 bases and 2 bases respectively, with 8 bases between them.

This sequence joins TRBV7-9 and TRBJ2-7; D may be TRBD1 (5 bases). This clonotype originated in a human donor with multiple sclerosis. Sequenced input: CD8+ T cells from PBMCs. In nucleotides, the CDR3 is TGTGCCAGCAGCTTTCCAGGGACCTACGAGCAGTACTTC. Translating it yields CASSFPGTYEQYF.